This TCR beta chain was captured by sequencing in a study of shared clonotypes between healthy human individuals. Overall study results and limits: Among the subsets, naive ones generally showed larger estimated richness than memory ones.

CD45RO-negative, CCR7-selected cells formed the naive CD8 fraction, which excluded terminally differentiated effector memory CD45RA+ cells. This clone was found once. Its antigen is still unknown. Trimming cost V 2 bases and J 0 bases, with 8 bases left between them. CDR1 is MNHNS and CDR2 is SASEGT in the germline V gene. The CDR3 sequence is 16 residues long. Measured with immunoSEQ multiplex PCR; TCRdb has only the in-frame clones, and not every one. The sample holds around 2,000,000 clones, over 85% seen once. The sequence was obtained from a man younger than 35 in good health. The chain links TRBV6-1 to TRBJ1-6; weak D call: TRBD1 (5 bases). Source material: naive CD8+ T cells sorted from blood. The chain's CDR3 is CASSEQTASYNSPLHF. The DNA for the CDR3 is TGTGCCAGCAGTGAACAGACAGCCTCCTATAATTCACCCCTCCACTTT.